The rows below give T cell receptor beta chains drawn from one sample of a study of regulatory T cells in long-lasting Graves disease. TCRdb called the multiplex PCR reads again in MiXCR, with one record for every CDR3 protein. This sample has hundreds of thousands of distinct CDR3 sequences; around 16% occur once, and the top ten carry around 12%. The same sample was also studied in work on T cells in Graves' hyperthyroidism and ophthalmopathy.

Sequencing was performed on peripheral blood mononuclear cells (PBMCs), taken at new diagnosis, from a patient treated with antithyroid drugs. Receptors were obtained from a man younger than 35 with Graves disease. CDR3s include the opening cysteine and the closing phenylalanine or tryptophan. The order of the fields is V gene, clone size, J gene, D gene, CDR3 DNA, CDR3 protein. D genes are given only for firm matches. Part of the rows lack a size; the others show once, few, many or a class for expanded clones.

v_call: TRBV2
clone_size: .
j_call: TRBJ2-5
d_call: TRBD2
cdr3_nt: TGTGCCAGCAGTGAACGATCCCTAGCGGGAGCCCAAGAGACCCAGTACTTC
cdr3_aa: CASSERSLAGAQETQYF

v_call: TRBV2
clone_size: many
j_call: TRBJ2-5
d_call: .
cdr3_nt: TGTGCCAGCATACGCCAGCAAGAGACCCAGTACTTC
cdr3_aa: CASIRQQETQYF

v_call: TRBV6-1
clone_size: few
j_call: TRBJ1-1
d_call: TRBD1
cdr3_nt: TGTGCCAGCAGTGGCGTGGGCTCCAGACAGGGAGGAACTGAAGCTTTCTTT
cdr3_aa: CASSGVGSRQGGTEAFF

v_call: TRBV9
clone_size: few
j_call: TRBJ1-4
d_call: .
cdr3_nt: TGTGCCAGCAGCGGAACCGGGGTCGGCGATGAAAAACTGTTTTTT
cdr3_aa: CASSGTGVGDEKLFF

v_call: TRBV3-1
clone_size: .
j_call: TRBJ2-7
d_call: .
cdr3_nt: TGTGCCAGCAGCCCTGGGACGGCCCGCGTCGATTTCCTGTTATACGAGCAGTACTTC
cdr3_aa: CASSPGTARVDFLLYEQYF

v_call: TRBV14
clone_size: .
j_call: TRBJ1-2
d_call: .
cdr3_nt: TGTGCCAGCAGCGTCGGGCTCCCCTATGGCTACACCTTC
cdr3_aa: CASSVGLPYGYTF

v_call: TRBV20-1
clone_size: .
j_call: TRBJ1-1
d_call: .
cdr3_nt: TGCAGGTCAGGGAGGAGGAACACTGAAGCTTTCTTT
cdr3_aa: CRSGRRNTEAFF

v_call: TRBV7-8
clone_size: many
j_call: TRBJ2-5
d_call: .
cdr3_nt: TGTGCCAGCAGCTTACGGACTCAAGAGACCCAGTACTTC
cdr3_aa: CASSLRTQETQYF

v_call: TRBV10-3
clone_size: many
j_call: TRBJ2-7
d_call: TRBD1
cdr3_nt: TGTGCCATCAGTGAGTCGATTGGGACAGGGCTCTACGAGCAGTACTTC
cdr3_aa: CAISESIGTGLYEQYF

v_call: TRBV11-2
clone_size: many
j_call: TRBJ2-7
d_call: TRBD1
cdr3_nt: TGTGCCAGCAGCTTGCCGGGACAGCCCCGATGGTACTTC
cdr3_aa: CASSLPGQPRWYF

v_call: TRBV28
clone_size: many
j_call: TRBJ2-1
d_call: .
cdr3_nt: TGTGCCAGCAGCCCTTACCAGGGGTACAATGAGCAGTTCTTC
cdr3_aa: CASSPYQGYNEQFF

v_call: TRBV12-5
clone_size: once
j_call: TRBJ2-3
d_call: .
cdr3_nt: TGTGCTAGTGGGTCCCTTGACGGGAGTATGATTGGCACAGATACGCAGTATTTT
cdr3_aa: CASGSLDGSMIGTDTQYF

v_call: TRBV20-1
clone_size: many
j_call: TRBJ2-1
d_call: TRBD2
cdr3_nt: TGCAGTGGGAGACTAGCGGGAGGGTACAATGAGCAGTTCTTC
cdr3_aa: CSGRLAGGYNEQFF

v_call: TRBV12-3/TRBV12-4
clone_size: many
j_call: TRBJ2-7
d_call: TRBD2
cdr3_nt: TGTGCCAGCAGTTTAAGGCCGGGACTAGCTCCCGAGCAGTACTTC
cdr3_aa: CASSLRPGLAPEQYF

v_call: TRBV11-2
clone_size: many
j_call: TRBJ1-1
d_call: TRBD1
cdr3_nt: TGTGCCAGCAGCACCCAGGGGGGGAACACTGAAGCTTTCTTT
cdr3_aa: CASSTQGGNTEAFF

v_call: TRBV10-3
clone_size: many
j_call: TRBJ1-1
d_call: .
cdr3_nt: TGTGCCATCAGTGAGTCGAGAGGCGACGGACCCCCCACGGAGGTGAACACTGAAGCTTTCTTT
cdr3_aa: CAISESRGDGPPTEVNTEAFF

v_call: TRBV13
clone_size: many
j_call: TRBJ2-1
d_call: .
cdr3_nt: TGTGCCAGCAGCTACACCAGGGGGCGGGGGAATGAGCAGTTCTTC
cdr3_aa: CASSYTRGRGNEQFF

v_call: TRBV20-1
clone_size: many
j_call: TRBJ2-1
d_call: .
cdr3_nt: TGCAGTGCTACGAGGGTAGCGGTTAGTTGGAATGAGCAGTTCTTC
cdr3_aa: CSATRVAVSWNEQFF

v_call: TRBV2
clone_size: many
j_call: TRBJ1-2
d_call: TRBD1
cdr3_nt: TGTGCCAGCAGGCCGGGACAGGGGCCGTCTGGCTACACCTTC
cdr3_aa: CASRPGQGPSGYTF

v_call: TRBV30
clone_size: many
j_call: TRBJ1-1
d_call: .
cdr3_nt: TGTGCCTGGAGTTATGGACCGCGGCCAACTGAAGCTTTCTTT
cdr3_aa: CAWSYGPRPTEAFF

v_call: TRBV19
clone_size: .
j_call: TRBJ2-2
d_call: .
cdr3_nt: TGTGCCAGTAGGCCAAGAAGCGGCTCGAACACCGGGGAGCTGTTTTTT
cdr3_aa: CASRPRSGSNTGELFF

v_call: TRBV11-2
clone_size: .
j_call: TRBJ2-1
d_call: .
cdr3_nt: TGTGCCAGCACCGAGGGGGTTCGGGACCCCCCGTACAATGAGCAGTTCTTC
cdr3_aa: CASTEGVRDPPYNEQFF

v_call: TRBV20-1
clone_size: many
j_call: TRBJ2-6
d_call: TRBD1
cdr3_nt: TGCAGTGCCAAAGGGACAGGGGTCTCTGGGGCCAACGTCCTGACTTTC
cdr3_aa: CSAKGTGVSGANVLTF

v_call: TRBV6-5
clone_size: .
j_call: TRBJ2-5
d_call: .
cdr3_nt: TGTGCCAGCAGTTACGGGGGGGGGCTGGAGACCCAGTACTTC
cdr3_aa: CASSYGGGLETQYF

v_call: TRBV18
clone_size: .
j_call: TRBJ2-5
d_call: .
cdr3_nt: TGTGCCAGCTCCCAGCGGGCCCAAGAGACCCAGTACTTC
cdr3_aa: CASSQRAQETQYF

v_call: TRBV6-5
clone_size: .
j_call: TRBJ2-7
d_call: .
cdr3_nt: TGTGCCTGCAGTTACGCCCAGCTAGACGAGCAGTACTTC
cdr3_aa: CACSYAQLDEQYF

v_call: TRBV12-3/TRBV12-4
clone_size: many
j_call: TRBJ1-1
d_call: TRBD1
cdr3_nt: TGTGCCAGCAGTTTAGGGACAGGGGGCTATTACACTGAAGCTTTCTTT
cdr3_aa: CASSLGTGGYYTEAFF

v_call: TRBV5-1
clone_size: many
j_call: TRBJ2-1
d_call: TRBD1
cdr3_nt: TGCGCCAGCAGCTTGGGGACAGGGGGCGGCTACAATGAGCAGTTCTTC
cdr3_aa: CASSLGTGGGYNEQFF

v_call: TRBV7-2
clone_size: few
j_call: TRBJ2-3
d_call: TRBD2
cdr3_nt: TGTGCCAGCAGCCCACGGATGTCGCCTAGCGGGACTAAGGGGGATACGCAGTATTTT
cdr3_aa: CASSPRMSPSGTKGDTQYF

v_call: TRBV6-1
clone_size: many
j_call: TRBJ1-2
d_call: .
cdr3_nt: TGTGCCAGCAGTGCGTCCAGGGGTGCTAACTATGGCTACACCTTC
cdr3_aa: CASSASRGANYGYTF

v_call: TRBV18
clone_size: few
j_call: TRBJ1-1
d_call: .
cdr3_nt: TGTGCCAGCTCACCCTGGGCACAGGGTGCGGTGAACACTGAAGCTTTCTTT
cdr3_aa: CASSPWAQGAVNTEAFF

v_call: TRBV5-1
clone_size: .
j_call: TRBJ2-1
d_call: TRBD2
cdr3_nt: TGCGCCAGCAGCCCGAGAGCAAGCGGGAGGACCTCCTTCGGATCCTACAATGAGCAGTTCTTC
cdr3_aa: CASSPRASGRTSFGSYNEQFF

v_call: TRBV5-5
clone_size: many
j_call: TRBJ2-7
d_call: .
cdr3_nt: TGTGCCAGCAGCTTGGCCGCAAACGAGCAGTACTTC
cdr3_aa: CASSLAANEQYF

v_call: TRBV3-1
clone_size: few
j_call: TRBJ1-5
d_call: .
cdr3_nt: TGTGCCAGCAGCCAAGCATGGGGGAGGGATCAGCCCCAGCATTTT
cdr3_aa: CASSQAWGRDQPQHF

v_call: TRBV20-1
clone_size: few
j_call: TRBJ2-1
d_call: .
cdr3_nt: TGCAGTGCTAGAAATATAGGGCGGCATGAGCAGTTCTTC
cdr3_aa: CSARNIGRHEQFF

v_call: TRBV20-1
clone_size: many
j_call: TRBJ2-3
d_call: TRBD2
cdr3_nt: TGCAGTGCTAACAATCTAGCTGCGGGAGGGCTCCCAGATACGCAGTATTTT
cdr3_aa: CSANNLAAGGLPDTQYF

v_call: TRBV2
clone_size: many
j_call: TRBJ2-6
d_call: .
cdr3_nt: TGTGCCGGGACATTGGGCAGGACCCTCTCTGGGGCCAACGTCCTGACTTTC
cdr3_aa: CAGTLGRTLSGANVLTF